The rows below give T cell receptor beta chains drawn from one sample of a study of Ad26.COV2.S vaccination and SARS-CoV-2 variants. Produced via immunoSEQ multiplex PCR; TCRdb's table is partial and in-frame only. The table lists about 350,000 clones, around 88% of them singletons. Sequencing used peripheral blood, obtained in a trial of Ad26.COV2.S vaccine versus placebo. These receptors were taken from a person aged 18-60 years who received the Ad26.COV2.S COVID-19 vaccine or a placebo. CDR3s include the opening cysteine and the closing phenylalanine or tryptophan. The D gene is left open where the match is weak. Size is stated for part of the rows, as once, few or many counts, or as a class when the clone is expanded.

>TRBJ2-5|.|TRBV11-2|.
CASSLEGGATQYF
TGTGCCAGCAGCTTAGAGGGGGGGGCGACCCAGTACTTC
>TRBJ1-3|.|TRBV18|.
CASSPRRTAGNTIYF
TGTGCCAGCTCACCCCGTCGGACAGCTGGAAACACCATATATTTT
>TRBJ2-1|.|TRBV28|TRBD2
CASSPYASGRAGNEQFF
TGTGCCAGCAGTCCCTACGCCAGCGGGAGGGCCGGGAATGAGCAGTTCTTC
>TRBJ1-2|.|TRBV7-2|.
CASSVSAYGYTF
TGTGCCAGCAGTGTTTCCGCCTATGGCTACACCTTC
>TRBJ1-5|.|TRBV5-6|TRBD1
CASSYRGGQPQHF
TGTGCCAGCAGCTACAGGGGTGGGCAGCCCCAGCATTTT
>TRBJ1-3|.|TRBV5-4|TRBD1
CASSVYPPTGGGSTYF
TGTGCCAGCAGCGTCTACCCACCAACAGGGGGGGGATCAACATATTTT
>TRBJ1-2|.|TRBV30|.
CAWSRTVANYGYTF
TGTGCCTGGAGTCGGACAGTTGCTAACTATGGCTACACCTTC
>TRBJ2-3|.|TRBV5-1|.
CASSLQTTDTQYF
TGCGCCAGCAGCTTGCAAACGACAGATACGCAGTATTTT
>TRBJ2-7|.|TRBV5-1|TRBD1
CASSPGTGSYEQYF
TGCGCCAGCAGCCCCGGGACAGGGTCCTACGAGCAGTACTTC
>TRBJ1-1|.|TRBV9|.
CASSPIGRNTEAFF
TGTGCCAGCAGCCCCATAGGGAGGAACACTGAAGCTTTCTTT
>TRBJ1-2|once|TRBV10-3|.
CAISKDSPGRYTF
TGTGCCATCAGTAAGGACAGTCCAGGTCGCTACACCTTC
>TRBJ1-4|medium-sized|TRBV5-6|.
CASSPTRAPNEKLFF
TGTGCCAGCAGCCCTACCCGGGCTCCTAATGAAAAACTGTTTTTT
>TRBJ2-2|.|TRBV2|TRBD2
CASSEGLAGTGELFF
TGTGCCAGCAGTGAAGGGCTAGCGGGCACCGGGGAGCTGTTTTTT
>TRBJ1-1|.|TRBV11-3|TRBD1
CASSLGPDRTEAFF
TGTGCCAGCAGCTTAGGCCCGGACAGGACTGAAGCTTTCTTT
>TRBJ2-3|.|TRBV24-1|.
CATSDLTAAADTQYF
TGTGCCACCAGTGATTTGACCGCGGCGGCAGATACGCAGTATTTT
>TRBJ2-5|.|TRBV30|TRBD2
CAWSIWTSGEETQYF
TGTGCCTGGAGCATCTGGACTAGCGGGGAGGAGACCCAGTACTTC
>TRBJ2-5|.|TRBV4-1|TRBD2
CASSQDQLAGVNQETQYF
TGCGCCAGCAGCCAGGACCAACTAGCGGGGGTTAACCAAGAGACCCAGTACTTC
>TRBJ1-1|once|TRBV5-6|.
CASSLEVWNTEAFF
TGTGCCAGCAGCTTGGAAGTCTGGAACACTGAAGCTTTCTTT
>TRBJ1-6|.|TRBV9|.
CASSVGGQGNSPLHF
TGTGCCAGCAGCGTAGGGGGGCAGGGAAATTCACCCCTCCACTTT
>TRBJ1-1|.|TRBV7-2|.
CASSPRQNEAFF
TGTGCCAGCAGCCCGAGACAGAATGAAGCTTTCTTT
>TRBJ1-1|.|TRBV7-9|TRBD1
CASSPQGQGNTEAFF
TGTGCCAGCAGTCCACAGGGACAGGGTAACACTGAAGCTTTCTTT
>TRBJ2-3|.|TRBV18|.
CASSIRGSETQYF
TGTGCCAGCTCAATACGGGGGAGTGAGACGCAGTATTTT
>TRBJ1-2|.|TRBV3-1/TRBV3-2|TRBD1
CASSQRTGGIYGYTF
TGTGCCAGCAGCCAAAGGACAGGGGGGATCTATGGCTACACCTTC
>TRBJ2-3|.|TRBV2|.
CASSRDWGTLSTDTQYF
TGTGCCAGCAGCCGGGATTGGGGTACTTTAAGCACAGATACGCAGTATTTT
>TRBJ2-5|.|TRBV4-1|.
CASSPLITAQETQYF
TGCGCCAGCAGCCCTCTTATTACGGCCCAAGAGACCCAGTACTTC
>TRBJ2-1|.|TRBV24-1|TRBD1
CATRPGQSNEQFF
TGTGCCACCAGACCGGGACAGTCAAATGAGCAGTTCTTC
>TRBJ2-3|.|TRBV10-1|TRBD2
CASSPAGVSTDTQYF
TGCGCCAGCAGCCCAGCGGGGGTTAGCACAGATACGCAGTATTTT
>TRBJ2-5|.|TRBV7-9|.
CASSPPAQETQYF
TGTGCCAGCAGCCCCCCGGCTCAAGAGACCCAGTACTTC
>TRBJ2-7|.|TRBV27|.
CASSQLTGALVYEQYF
TGTGCCAGCAGTCAATTAACAGGCGCCTTGGTCTACGAGCAGTACTTC
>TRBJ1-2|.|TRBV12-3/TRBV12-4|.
CASSLDSNYGYTF
TGTGCCAGCAGTTTAGACAGCAACTATGGCTACACCTTC
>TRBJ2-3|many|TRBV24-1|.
CATSDEGNTQYF
TGTGCCACCAGTGATGAGGGAAATACGCAGTATTTT
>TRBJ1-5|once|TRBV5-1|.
CASSFIAGQPQHF
TGCGCCAGCAGCTTCATCGCGGGCCAGCCCCAGCATTTT
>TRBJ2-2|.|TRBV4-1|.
CASSQEQRAGVTGELFF
TGCGCCAGCAGCCAAGAACAGCGGGCGGGTGTCACCGGGGAGCTGTTTTTT
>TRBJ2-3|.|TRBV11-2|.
CAWGRAFSTDTQYF
TGTGCCTGGGGGCGGGCTTTCAGCACAGATACGCAGTATTTT
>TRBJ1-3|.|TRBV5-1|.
CASSLEGAFSGNTIYF
TGCGCCAGCAGCTTGGAGGGTGCCTTCTCTGGAAACACCATATATTTT
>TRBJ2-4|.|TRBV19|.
CASSIQLLDIQYF
TGTGCCAGTAGTATCCAGCTCCTCGACATTCAGTACTTC
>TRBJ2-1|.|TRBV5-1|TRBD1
CASSTDRGNEQFF
TGCGCCAGCAGCACGGACAGGGGCAATGAGCAGTTCTTC
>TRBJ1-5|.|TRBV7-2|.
CASSRRGLRQPQHF
TGTGCCAGCAGCCGCCGGGGGCTGCGACAGCCCCAGCATTTT
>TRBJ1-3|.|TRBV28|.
CASRKTVSGNTIYF
TGTGCCAGCAGAAAGACGGTCTCTGGAAACACCATATATTTT
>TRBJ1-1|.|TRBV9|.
CASSAGPWGSGTEAFF
TGTGCCAGCAGCGCCGGCCCGTGGGGCTCTGGCACTGAAGCTTTCTTT